These T cell receptor beta chains were read from a single sample in a study of shared clonotypes between healthy human individuals. Sequencing used immunoSEQ multiplex PCR; TCRdb keeps in-frame clones, though not all of them. The sample includes 1.6 million or so clones, 95% to 97% of them seen just once. The sample comprised naive CD4+ T cells sorted from blood. Receptors were obtained from a man younger than 45 in good health. Both conserved end residues are trimmed from each CDR3. Each record gives: V gene, CDR3 protein.

>TRBV4-1
ASSNTGQGAYTEAF
>TRBV6-1
ASSELSTILSGYT
>TRBV5-1
ASSLGFGDNSGNTIY
>TRBV7-9
ASSLEERGNEKLF
>TRBV25-1
ASSELQPPYEQY
>TRBV19
ASSIGLAGVYEQY
>TRBV5-1
ASSLLQGRDTQY
>TRBV11-3
ASSTRTSGSLGGETQY
>TRBV28
ASSPFSLNQPQH
>TRBV7-2
ASSLGREVGELF
>TRBV5-1
ASSLFGQNEQF
>TRBV25-1
ASSEYISGTPTDTQY
>TRBV27
ASRSLPAHEQY
>TRBV5-1
ASSSGLASTDTQY
>TRBV6-1
ASSSGWDKQPQH